Presented here are 13 T cell receptor beta chains from one specimen sequenced in a study of cytomegalovirus exposure and HLA in healthy donors. The study ran its PCR with 60 Vbeta and 13 Jbeta primers. Sequenced by immunoSEQ multiplex PCR; TCRdb stores in-frame clones only, minus some. The sample has 130,000 to 150,000 clones, around 85% seen once; the top ten hold under 3.5%. Sequencing input: PBMCs. These receptors all stem from a woman in her twenties or thirties in good health and CMV-seronegative.

The CDR3 loop is CASSHPTSGSGNEQFF. The CDR3 DNA follows: TGTGCCAGCAGTCACCCGACCAGCGGGAGTGGAAATGAGCAGTTCTTC. This chain uses TRBV5-4 with TRBJ2-1, with 8 bases fitting TRBD2. Per the germline V gene, CDR1 is SGHNT and CDR2 is YYREEE (reference sequence). This CDR3 comprises 16 residues. With V trimmed by 5 bases and J by 7 bases, 14 bases remained unmatched.

V and J are TRBV18 and TRBJ2-5, with D possibly matching TRBD1 (6 bases). V was trimmed by 1 base and J by 5 bases, leaving 11 bases between them. The V gene's germline CDR1 is KGHSH and CDR2 LQKENI. The CDR3 is 14 amino acids. CDR3 sequence (DNA): TGTGCCAGCTCACCACTACAGGGTAGGGAGACCCAGTACTTC. Protein product: CASSPLQGRETQYF.

There are many counts of this clone. This chain connects TRBV9 to TRBJ2-3; TRBD1 aligns across 8 bases. The germline CDR1 and CDR2 sequences are SGDLS and YYNGEE. The V and J ends lost 3 bases and 2 bases, in that order; junction bases with no gene match: 8. This CDR3 region has 16 residues. The CDR3 DNA is TGTGCCAGCAGCGCCTATGCAGGGGGCAACACAGATACGCAGTATTTT. It specifies CASSAYAGGNTDTQYF.

The J gene is TRBJ2-7, the V gene TRBV4-3; D remains ambiguous. Germline V gene lookup returns CDR1 LGHNA and CDR2 YSLEER. This CDR3 is built from 15 residues. Trimming took off 2 bases at V and 3 bases at J, with 14 bases between the two ends. The chain's CDR3 is CASSQNLHSNYEQYF. CDR3 DNA: TGCGCCAGCAGCCAAAACCTACACAGTAACTACGAGCAGTACTTC.

The chain has TRBV9 and TRBJ1-1, with 7 positions matching TRBD1. The CDR3 is 13 residues long. Germline V CDR1 and CDR2: SGDLS, YYNGEE. V lost 4 bases to trimming and J lost 4 bases; unmatched junction nucleotides: 4. The CDR3 region has the DNA TGTGCCAGCAGCCTGAACAGGGGCACTGAAGCTTTCTTT. Amino acids: CASSLNRGTEAFF.

There are a few counts of this clone. The chain uses TRBV6-1 and TRBJ1-5; the D is unclear. This CDR3 spans 13 amino acids. Trimming cost V 4 bases and J 4 bases, with 8 bases left between them. Looked up from germline, CDR1 is MNHNS and CDR2 is SASEGT. The CDR3 DNA is TGTGCCAGCAGTGGTAGAGGTAATCAGCCCCAGCATTTT. Residues: CASSGRGNQPQHF.

The rearrangement links TRBV27 to TRBJ2-7, with D uncertain. V lost 6 bases, J lost 2 bases, and 11 bases lay in between. This CDR3 is built from 13 residues. In germline, CDR1 is MNHEY, CDR2 SMNVEV (reference sequence). The DNA for the CDR3 is TGTGCCAGCAGCAAACTTCTCACCTACGAGCAGTACTTC. As protein: CASSKLLTYEQYF.

This clone was picked up a small number of times. The chain joins TRBV10-1 to TRBJ1-1, with TRBD1 identical over 8 bases. The germline gives CDR1 WNHNN, CDR2 SYGVQD (reference sequence). Trimming removed 5 bases from V and 4 bases from J; junction bases left unmatched: 3. The CDR3 loop spans 13 amino acids. As DNA, the CDR3 is TGCGCCAGCAGTTCAGGGGGCTCCACTGAAGCTTTCTTT. Translated: CASSSGGSTEAFF.

CDR3 DNA: TGCGCCAGCAGCCCCAGGGCCATGAACACTGAAGCTTTCTTT. Translation gives CASSPRAMNTEAFF. The chain links TRBV5-1 to TRBJ1-1; D might be TRBD1 (5 bases). The germline V gene has CDR1 SGHRS and CDR2 YFSETQ. The CDR3 loop spans 14 amino acids. With 4 bases removed from V and 0 bases from J, the gap between germline ends came to 10 bases.

The J gene is TRBJ2-7, the V gene TRBV27; no reliable D call. This CDR3 spans 13 amino acids. V gave up 0 bases and J gave up 7 bases, with 10 bases separating them. Germline lookup yields CDR1 MNHEY and CDR2 SMNVEV (reference sequence). As DNA, the CDR3 is TGTGCCAGCAGTTTATCGCCGATGCGGGAGCAGTACTTC. This codes for CASSLSPMREQYF.

This chain joins TRBV19 and TRBJ1-2; D is perhaps TRBD1 (6 bases). Trimming took 0 bases from V and 7 from J, leaving 18 bases between them. CDR3 length equals 16 residues. Germline lookup yields CDR1 LNHDA and CDR2 SQIVND (reference sequence). The CDR3 sequence: CASSIEATGLLRGYTF. CDR3 sequence (DNA): TGTGCCAGTAGTATAGAAGCGACAGGCCTTCTTCGTGGCTACACCTTC. Together with reference TRBV19 and TRBJ1-2, the CDR3 gives the full variable domain: DGGITQSPKYLFRKEGQNVTLSCEQNLNHDAMYWYRQDPGQGLRLIYYSQIVNDFQKGDIAEGYSVSREKKESFPLTVTSAQKNPTAFYLCASSIEATGLLRGYTFGSGTRLTVV.

The chain couples TRBV28 to TRBJ2-7, with D possibly TRBD2 on 7 matching bases. The CDR3 extends over 17 amino acids. V dropped 6 bases and J dropped 0 bases, with 21 bases sitting between them. Per germline, CDR1 MDHEN and CDR2 SYDVKM. In DNA form, the CDR3 reads TGTGCCAGCAGCCCTTGGGGGGGGCGGGAGCCCTCCTACGAGCAGTACTTC. Protein sequence: CASSPWGGREPSYEQYF.

The rearrangement joins TRBV28 to TRBJ2-3; maybe TRBD1 (6 bases). This CDR3 spans 14 amino acids. Trimming shortened V by 5 bases and J by 5 bases, and 14 bases separated the two germline ends. Looked up from germline, CDR1 is MDHEN and CDR2 is SYDVKM. The CDR3: CASSPTGKGDTQYF. DNA of the CDR3: TGTGCCAGCAGTCCTACAGGGAAAGGAGATACGCAGTATTTT.